This T cell receptor beta chain was captured in a study of human T cells and chemical hapten exposure. Deletions cut 0 bases from V and 3 bases from J, with 3 bases between. This CDR3 comprises 14 residues. CDR1 and CDR2 from the germline V gene are MNHEY and SMNVEV (reference sequence). The time point here: pre-sensitization, week 0. Treatment reported: therapeutic diphenylcyclopropenone sensitization with weekly scalp DPC. From the RACE reads, TCRdb called clonotypes with MiXCR, one entry per CDR3 protein. The table has about 51,000 distinct CDR3 sequences, roughly 9.9% seen once. At least ten counts were recorded for this clonotype.

The chain couples TRBV27 to TRBJ2-6; no reliable D call. The receptor was derived from a woman between 40 and 55 years old with alopecia areata. Some clones in this sample may be carry-over from other donors' samples. The sample in question was whole blood, obtained in connection with sensitization to the hapten diphenylcyclopropenone (DPC). CDR3 residues: CASSLSIGANVLTF. CDR3 sequence (DNA): TGTGCCAGCAGTTTATCGATTGGGGCCAACGTCCTGACTTTC.